Listed here are 21 T cell receptor beta chains from one sample, sequenced in a study of cytomegalovirus exposure and HLA in healthy donors. Generated by immunoSEQ multiplex PCR, the TCRdb table keeps only in-frame clones and is missing some. The data show 140,000 or so clones, 70% to 90% seen once. The sample consisted of PBMCs. These TCRs come from a woman aged 25 to 45 in good health and CMV-seropositive.

V gene TRBV9 combines with J gene TRBJ2-3, with D possibly being TRBD2 (5 bases). The CDR3 has 16 residues. Trimming stripped 4 bases from V and 2 bases from J, with 17 bases between. Germline V gene lookup returns CDR1 SGDLS and CDR2 YYNGEE. The CDR3 spells CASSTLTRPPTDTQYF. As DNA, the CDR3 is TGTGCCAGCAGCACCCTTACTAGGCCTCCCACAGATACGCAGTATTTT.

The chain recombines TRBV5-1 with TRBJ2-1, with 9 bases lining up with TRBD1. The CDR3 contains 15 residues. The V gene's germline CDR1 is SGHRS and CDR2 YFSETQ. Trimming cost V 2 bases and J 7 bases; bases outside gene matches: 7. The CDR3, as DNA: TGCGCCAGCAGCTTAGGGACAGGGACGGGAAATGAGCAGTTCTTC. Translation gives CASSLGTGTGNEQFF. Combining the CDR3 with reference TRBV5-1 and TRBJ2-1 gives the whole variable domain KAGVTQTPRYLIKTRGQQVTLSCSPISGHRSVSWYQQTPGQGLQFLFEYFSETQRNKGNFPGRFSGRQFSNSRSEMNVSTLELGDSALYLCASSLGTGTGNEQFFGPGTRLTVL.

V gene TRBV5-1 combines with J gene TRBJ1-5; 7 bases are a match to TRBD1. V trimming: 0 bases; J trimming: 4 bases; junction bases outside the gene matches: 4. Per the germline V gene, CDR1 is SGHRS and CDR2 is YFSETQ. The CDR3 runs to 15 residues. For the CDR3, the DNA is TGCGCCAGCAGCTTGGGAGACAGGGTAAATCAGCCCCAGCATTTT. Encoded protein: CASSLGDRVNQPQHF.

The chain has TRBV11-2 and TRBJ1-6; TRBD1 might be the D (5 bases). Trimming cost V 1 base and J 15 bases, with 7 bases left between them. The germline gives CDR1 SGHAT, CDR2 FQNNGV. CDR3 size: 11 residues. The CDR3 DNA follows: TGTGCCAGCAGCTTAGGGGGGGGCCTCCACTTT. Translating it yields CASSLGGGLHF.

This chain uses TRBV7-9 with TRBJ2-5; perhaps TRBD2 as D (5 bases). V was shortened by 5 bases and J by 1 base, with 11 bases between the two germline ends. This CDR3 is built from 14 residues. CDR1 SEHNR and CDR2 FQNEAQ come from the germline V gene (reference sequence). The CDR3 coding sequence is TGTGCCAGCAGCGTGTGGACTCCCCAAGAGACCCAGTACTTC. Translated, it gives CASSVWTPQETQYF.

The V gene is TRBV19, the J gene TRBJ2-1, with TRBD2 as a possible D gene (6 bases). V was shortened by 2 bases and J by 5 bases, with 13 bases between the two germline ends. The CDR3 is 15 residues long. Per the germline V gene, CDR1 is LNHDA and CDR2 is SQIVND (reference sequence). The chain's CDR3 is CASSIRVGGNNEQFF. Written as DNA, the CDR3 is TGTGCCAGTAGTATAAGGGTCGGAGGGAACAATGAGCAGTTCTTC.

The J gene is TRBJ1-2, the V gene TRBV19, with a tentative D call TRBD1 (5 bases). The CDR3 is 15 residues long. Germline values: CDR1 LNHDA, CDR2 SQIVND (reference sequence). V was pared by 6 bases and J by 8 bases, with 22 bases between. The CDR3 loop reads CASRPPGRDYPGYTF. DNA for the CDR3: TGTGCCAGTAGACCTCCGGGCCGGGACTATCCAGGCTACACCTTC.

The rearrangement uses TRBV7-8 and TRBJ2-7; D perhaps matches TRBD1 (6 bases). This CDR3 region has 15 residues. CDR1 is SGHVS, CDR2 FQNEAQ, per germline. Trimming left V 0 bases short and J 1 base short, with 10 bases between. The CDR3 protein is CASSLAQGASYEQYF. CDR3 sequence (DNA): TGTGCCAGCAGCTTAGCACAGGGCGCTTCCTACGAGCAGTACTTC.

This chain connects TRBV28 to TRBJ1-2; 7 bases line up with TRBD1. CDR1 is MDHEN and CDR2 is SYDVKM in the germline V gene. V was pared by 8 bases and J by 4 bases, with 10 bases of the junction left unmatched. The length of the CDR3 is 14 residues. CDR3 bases: TGTGCCAGCTACCCCACGGGACAGACCTATGGCTACACCTTC. Amino acid sequence: CASYPTGQTYGYTF.

This clone was seen only once. The V gene is TRBV9, the J gene TRBJ2-2; 7 nucleotides match TRBD2. The CDR3 covers 15 residues. J was trimmed by 5 bases and V by 0 bases; bases with no gene match: 4. Germline V gene data show CDR1 as SGDLS and CDR2 as YYNGEE. The CDR3 sequence is CASSVEAGFTGELFF. The CDR3 nucleotides are TGTGCCAGCAGCGTAGAAGCGGGATTTACCGGGGAGCTGTTTTTT.

This clone was detected once. The chain is built from TRBV5-1 and TRBJ2-2; the D gene is possibly TRBD2 (5 bases). Germline CDR1 is SGHRS and CDR2 is YFSETQ. This CDR3 region has 21 residues. Trimming cost V 3 bases and J 0 bases, with 27 bases left between them. Written as DNA, the CDR3 is TGCGCCAGCAGCTCCCCATTCGGAAGGGTAAGGGAGATGGCGAACACCGGGGAGCTGTTTTTT. Translation: CASSSPFGRVREMANTGELFF.

The rearrangement links TRBV5-6 to TRBJ1-2, with TRBD1 identical over 8 bases. Looked up from germline, CDR1 is SGHDT and CDR2 is YYEEEE. V gave up 5 bases and J gave up 4 bases; unmatched junction bases: 4. This CDR3 is 13 amino acids long. The CDR3 coding sequence is TGTGCCAGCAGTTACGGACAGGGCTATGGCTACACCTTC. Protein: CASSYGQGYGYTF.

V and J are TRBV2 and TRBJ1-1, with D possibly being TRBD1 (6 bases). The CDR3 covers 13 residues. The V and J ends lost 5 bases and 4 bases respectively, with 11 bases between them. CDR1 is SNHLY, CDR2 FYNNEI, per germline. The CDR3 sequence is CASSKPGATEAFF. CDR3 DNA: TGTGCCAGCAGTAAGCCAGGGGCCACTGAAGCTTTCTTT.

The chain is built from TRBV2 and TRBJ2-7; 7 nucleotides agree with TRBD2. With V trimmed by 3 bases and J by 2 bases, 4 bases remained unmatched. The CDR3 is 14 residues long. Germline CDR1 is SNHLY and CDR2 is FYNNEI. Written as DNA, the CDR3 is TGTGCCAGCAGTGAGATAGCGGGCACCTACGAGCAGTACTTC. This encodes CASSEIAGTYEQYF.

The chain recombines TRBV7-3 with TRBJ2-3; a weak D match, TRBD2 (5 bases). The CDR3 is 14 amino acids. V was shortened by 2 bases and J by 2 bases, with 8 bases between the two germline ends. Germline V gene lookup returns CDR1 SGHTA and CDR2 FQGTGA. This CDR3 reads CASSLREITDTQYF. In nucleotides, the CDR3 is TGTGCCAGCAGCTTACGGGAAATCACAGATACGCAGTATTTT. Full variable domain (missing parts from reference TRBV7-3 and TRBJ2-3): GAGVSQTPSNKVTEKGKYVELRCDPISGHTALYWYRQSLGQGPEFLIYFQGTGAADDSGLPNDRFFAVRPEGSVSTLKIQRTERGDSAVYLCASSLREITDTQYFGPGTRLTVL.

The chain combines TRBV28 with TRBJ1-6, with 7 bases that match TRBD1. Germline loops: CDR1 MDHEN, CDR2 SYDVKM. This CDR3 region has 15 residues. With 5 bases clipped from V and 10 bases from J, the junction kept 11 bases outside the gene matches. The CDR3, as DNA: TGTGCCAGCAGTCCCCCCCAGGGGGTGGTCTCACCCCTCCACTTT. It specifies CASSPPQGVVSPLHF.

The chain is built from TRBV19 and TRBJ1-3, with D maybe TRBD1 (6 bases). CDR1 is LNHDA and CDR2 is SQIVND in the germline V gene (reference sequence). V was shortened by 3 bases and J by 2 bases, with 11 bases between the two germline ends. This CDR3 region has 15 residues. The CDR3 is CASSMDRWPGNTIYF. The CDR3 nucleotides read TGTGCCAGTAGTATGGACAGATGGCCTGGAAACACCATATATTTT.

The CDR3 here is CASSPRVLQGADTEAFF. The CDR3 DNA is TGTGCCAGCTCACCACGGGTATTACAGGGGGCGGACACTGAAGCTTTCTTT. The rearrangement uses TRBV18 and TRBJ1-1; 9 nucleotides match TRBD1. This CDR3 comprises 17 residues. Unmatched junction bases numbered 9, after V lost 1 base and J lost 3 bases. Germline V gives CDR1 KGHSH, CDR2 LQKENI.

V usage is TRBV6-6 and J usage is TRBJ1-3, with 8 bases aligning to TRBD1. Germline-derived CDR1 and CDR2 are MNHNY and SVGAGI (reference sequence). V was pared by 7 bases and J by 8 bases, with 13 bases of the junction left unmatched. This CDR3 spans 15 amino acids. CDR3 DNA: TGTGCCAGCACCGCTTCCGGGACAGGTGTGGACACCATATATTTT. It translates to CASTASGTGVDTIYF.

This chain joins TRBV27 and TRBJ1-6; 7 bases are a match to TRBD1. V lost 1 base and J lost 6; bases outside the gene matches: 6. From germline, CDR1 is MNHEY and CDR2 SMNVEV (reference sequence). This CDR3 comprises 16 residues. CDR3 DNA: TGTGCCAGCAGTTTATATAGACAGGGAGGTAATTCACCCCTCCACTTT. Its translation is CASSLYRQGGNSPLHF.

The chain couples TRBV2 to TRBJ1-2, with 7 bases matching TRBD1. V shed 8 bases and J 8 bases; nucleotides not matched to a gene: 8. The CDR3 runs 12 residues. Germline V gene sequence: CDR1 SNHLY, CDR2 FYNNEI. CDR3 in DNA: TGTGCCAGCTTACCGACAGGGAACGGCTACACCTTC. It specifies CASLPTGNGYTF.